This T cell receptor beta chain was documented in a study of T cells in women clearing cervical HPV infection. For the study at large: Blood came at first lesion visit for cases, post-clearance for controls.

Comments on this clone: Its antigen is unidentified.

Study-wide results and limits: Each sample's T-cell count was unknown, possibly confounding richness.

TCR beta CDR3 amplified by multiplex PCR from roughly 1,300 ng genomic DNA. Assay used: immunoSEQ multiplex PCR; TCRdb lists only in-frame clones, some missing. The sample has tens of thousands of clones. The origin of this receptor is a woman aged 18 to 75 with a cervical HPV16 infection that either progressed to CIN3+ or cleared (not recorded which). Sequencing used blood buffy coat.

Partial CDR3 DNA: TGTGCCAGTAGTACAGGACAGGCCTACTTAGGGGCCAACGTC. This codes for CASSTGQAYLGANV. The CDR3 as a whole reads CASSTGQAYLGANVLTF. The chain uses TRBV19 and TRBJ2-6, with 7 nucleotides matching TRBD1. The read comes to an end 3 residues before the CDR3 does, leaving the germline J gene to fill in the end. Unmatched junction bases numbered 10, after V lost 4 bases and J lost 4 bases. Germline lookup yields CDR1 LNHDA and CDR2 SQIVND (reference sequence). The CDR3 length is 17 residues.